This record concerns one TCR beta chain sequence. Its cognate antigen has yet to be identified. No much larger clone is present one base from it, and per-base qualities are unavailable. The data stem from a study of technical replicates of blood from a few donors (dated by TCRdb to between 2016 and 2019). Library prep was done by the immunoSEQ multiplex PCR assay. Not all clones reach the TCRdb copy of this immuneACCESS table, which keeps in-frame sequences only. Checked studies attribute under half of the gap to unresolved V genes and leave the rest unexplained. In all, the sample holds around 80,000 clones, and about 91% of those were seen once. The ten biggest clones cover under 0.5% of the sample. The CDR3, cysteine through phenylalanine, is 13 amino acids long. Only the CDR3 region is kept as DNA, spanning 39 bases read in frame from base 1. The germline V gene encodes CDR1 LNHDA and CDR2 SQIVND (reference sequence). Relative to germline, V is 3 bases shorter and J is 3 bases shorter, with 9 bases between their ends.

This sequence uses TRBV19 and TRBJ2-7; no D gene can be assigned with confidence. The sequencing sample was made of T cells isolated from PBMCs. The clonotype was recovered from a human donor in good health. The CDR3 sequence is CASSMGTYYEQYF. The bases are TGTGCCAGTAGTATGGGCACCTACTACGAGCAGTACTTC.